The subject of this entry is one T cell receptor beta chain. The assay was immunoSEQ multiplex PCR, and TCRdb's table has in-frame clones only and misses some. The table has 280,000 or so clones, around nine tenths seen once. These data come from a study of cytomegalovirus exposure and HLA in healthy donors. Germline CDR1 and CDR2: SGDLS and YYNGEE. The J segment lost 4 bases and the V segment lost 9 bases, leaving 7 bases of the junction unmatched. The CDR3 has 14 residues. Sequencing was done on a sample of PBMCs. This rearrangement joins TRBV9 to TRBJ1-3, with 10 positions matching TRBD1. The TCR was taken from a woman aged 18-30 years in good health and CMV-seronegative. CDR3 in DNA: TGTGCCACCCCGACAGGGGGCAACGGAAACACCATATATTTT. This sequence encodes CATPTGGNGNTIYF.